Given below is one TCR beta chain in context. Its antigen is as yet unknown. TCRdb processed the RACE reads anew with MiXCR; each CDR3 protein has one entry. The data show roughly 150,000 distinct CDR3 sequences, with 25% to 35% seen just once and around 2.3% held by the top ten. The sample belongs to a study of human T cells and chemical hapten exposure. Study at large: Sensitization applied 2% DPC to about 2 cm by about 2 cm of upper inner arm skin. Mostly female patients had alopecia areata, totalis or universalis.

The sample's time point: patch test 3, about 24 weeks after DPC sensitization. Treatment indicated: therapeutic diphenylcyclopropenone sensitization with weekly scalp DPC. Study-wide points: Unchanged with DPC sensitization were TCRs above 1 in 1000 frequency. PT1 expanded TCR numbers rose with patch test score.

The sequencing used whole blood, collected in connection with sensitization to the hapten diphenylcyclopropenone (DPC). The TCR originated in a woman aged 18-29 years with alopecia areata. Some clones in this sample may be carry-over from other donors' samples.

Here the CDR3 reads CASSLRLAEEGDTQYF. CDR3 DNA: TGTGCCAGCAGCTTAAGGTTGGCTGAGGAGGGAGATACGCAGTATTTT. This chain uses TRBV7-9 with TRBJ2-3; D might be TRBD2 (6 bases). This CDR3 comprises 16 residues. Germline CDR1 reads SEHNR; CDR2 reads FQNEAQ (reference sequence). Trimming took off 2 bases at V and 5 bases at J, with 17 bases between the two ends.